Shown below are 7 T cell receptor beta chains from a single sample sequenced in a study of spatial heterogeneity in lung cancer. A single record per CDR3 protein comes from TCRdb applying MiXCR to the 5' RACE reads. Of 20,000 to 30,000 distinct CDR3 sequences in the sample, roughly 9% are singletons; the top ten hold 7.5% to 8%. The time point here: sample taken at primary tumor resection. No antigen has been identified for these receptors. General study findings and limits: Higher tumor mutation counts went along with higher counts of expanded intratumoral alpha and beta TCRs.

Sequenced material: lung tumor tissue, taken at surgery. The receptors originated from a male donor with early-stage non-small cell lung cancer.

This clonotype was seen ten or more times. This chain joins TRBV11-2 and TRBJ1-1; the D is unclear. The V gene lost 3 bases and the J gene lost 1 base, with 9 bases spanning the gap. CDR3 length: 14 amino acids. Germline V gene lookup returns CDR1 SGHAT and CDR2 FQNNGV. DNA of the CDR3: TGTGCCAGCAGCTTCCCCCGACAGAACACTGAAGCTTTCTTT. This codes for CASSFPRQNTEAFF. Together with reference TRBV11-2 and TRBJ1-1, the CDR3 gives the full variable domain: EAGVAQSPRYKIIEKRQSVAFWCNPISGHATLYWYQQILGQGPKLLIQFQNNGVVDDSQLPKDRFSAERLKGVDSTLKIQPAKLEDSAVYLCASSFPRQNTEAFFGQGTRLTVV.

The DNA for the CDR3 is TGTGCCAGCAGTCCCCAGGTTCTCTCTGGGGCCAACGTCCTGACTTTC. Protein sequence: CASSPQVLSGANVLTF. This rearrangement joins TRBV6-1 to TRBJ2-6; unclear D gene. Germline V gene data show CDR1 as MNHNS and CDR2 as SASEGT. The CDR3 runs 16 residues. Trimming shortened V by 5 bases and J by 0 bases, and 11 bases separated the two germline ends.

This clonotype is termed medium-sized. The V call is TRBV7-9, the J call TRBJ2-7, with a weak D call TRBD1 (6 bases). Germline V CDR1 and CDR2: SEHNR, FQNEAQ (reference sequence). The CDR3 is 13 amino acids. Trimming shortened V by 6 bases and J by 4 bases, and 13 bases separated the two germline ends. The CDR3 region is CASRRGDRYEQYF. DNA for the CDR3: TGTGCCAGCAGACGGGGAGACAGGTACGAGCAGTACTTC.

This clonotype came up many times. The chain couples TRBV20-1 to TRBJ2-3, with D perhaps matching TRBD1 (5 bases). V dropped 6 bases and J dropped 6 bases, with 7 bases sitting between them. CDR1 and CDR2 (germline): DFQATT, SNEGSKA (reference sequence). This CDR3 contains 10 residues. The CDR3 region is CSAAGDTQYF. The DNA of the CDR3 is TGCAGTGCGGCAGGGGATACGCAGTATTTT.

This clonotype has at least ten counts. The V and J genes are TRBV27 and TRBJ2-1; tentatively, D is TRBD2 (6 bases). The CDR3 is 16 amino acids. CDR1 MNHEY and CDR2 SMNVEV come from the germline V gene (reference sequence). Trimming removed 4 bases at V and 4 bases at J, with 17 bases between. In DNA, the CDR3 is TGTGCCAGCAGTTCCTCCGGGAGAGACCATTACAATGAGCAGTTCTTC. Its translation: CASSSSGRDHYNEQFF.

This clonotype has a handful of counts. The chain joins TRBV6-1 to TRBJ2-5, with 7 bases that match TRBD2. The trim removed 2 bases at V and 8 bases at J, leaving 11 bases unmatched. The CDR3 spans 15 residues. CDR1 and CDR2 (germline): MNHNS, SASEGT. CDR3: CASSESWRGSETQYF. The CDR3 DNA reads TGTGCCAGCAGTGAATCGTGGCGGGGGAGTGAAACCCAGTACTTC.

V gene TRBV7-2 combines with J gene TRBJ1-2, with D perhaps TRBD1 (6 bases). V was pared by 5 bases and J by 4 bases, with 11 bases between. This CDR3 has 13 residues. CDR1 is SGHTA, CDR2 FQGNSA, per germline. The chain's CDR3 is CASSHGQPYGYTF. The DNA of the CDR3 is TGTGCCAGCAGCCACGGACAGCCCTATGGCTACACCTTC.